This paragraph covers one T cell receptor beta chain sequence. The data were obtained in a study of cytomegalovirus exposure and HLA in healthy donors. Primers included in the PCR were 60 Vbeta and 13 Jbeta primers. Measured with immunoSEQ multiplex PCR; TCRdb has only the in-frame clones, and not every one. The sample yields approximately 160,000 clones, roughly three quarters seen once. The sequenced sample consisted of PBMCs. This TCR came from a woman between 50 and 59 years old in good health and CMV-seropositive.

The CDR3 protein is CASSLGVAGTDTQYF. CDR3 nucleotide sequence: TGTGCCAGCAGCTTAGGGGTAGCAGGCACAGATACGCAGTATTTT. The chain carries TRBV7-9 and TRBJ2-3; D call uncertain. The CDR3 consists of 15 residues. Per germline, CDR1 SEHNR and CDR2 FQNEAQ (reference sequence). Trimming removed 1 base from V and 1 base from J, with 9 bases in between.